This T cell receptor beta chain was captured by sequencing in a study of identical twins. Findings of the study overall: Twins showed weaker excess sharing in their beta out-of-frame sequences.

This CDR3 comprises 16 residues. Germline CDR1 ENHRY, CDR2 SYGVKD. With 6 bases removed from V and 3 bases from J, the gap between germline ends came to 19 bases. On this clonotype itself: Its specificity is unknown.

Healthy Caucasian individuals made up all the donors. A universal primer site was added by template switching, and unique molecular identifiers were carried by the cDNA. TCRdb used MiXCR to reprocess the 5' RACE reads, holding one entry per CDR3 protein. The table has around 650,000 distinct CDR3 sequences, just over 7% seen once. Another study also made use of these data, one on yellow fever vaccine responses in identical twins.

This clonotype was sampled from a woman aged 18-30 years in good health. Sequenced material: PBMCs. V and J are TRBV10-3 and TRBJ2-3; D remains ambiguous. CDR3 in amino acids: CAIRETRNYKTDTQYF. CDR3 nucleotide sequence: TGTGCCATCAGAGAGACTCGGAATTATAAGACAGATACGCAGTATTTT.